This T cell receptor beta chain was identified in a study of CD8 T cells in ankylosing spondylitis. General observations from the study: Ankylosing spondylitis blood appeared to carry a characteristic TCR beta motif of roughly 8 highly homologous variants.

A remark on this clonotype: Its antigen remains unidentified.

TCRdb re-called the 5' RACE reads through MiXCR, storing one row per CDR3 protein. The sample contains 250,000 to 300,000 distinct CDR3 sequences, 15% to 20% of which appear only once. Sequenced material: blood, either unsorted or a sorted T cell fraction (not recorded which). This sequence originates from a male donor with ankylosing spondylitis or in good health (not recorded which).

Here the CDR3 DNA reads TGTGCCAGCAGTCCGCACGGGTCCTCTGGGGCCAACGTCCTGACTTTC. Its protein product is CASSPHGSSGANVLTF. The chain uses TRBV12-3 or TRBV12-4 and TRBJ2-6, with D hard to call. This CDR3 has 16 amino acids. The V end lost 5 bases, the J end lost 0 bases, and 11 bases lay between the germline ends.